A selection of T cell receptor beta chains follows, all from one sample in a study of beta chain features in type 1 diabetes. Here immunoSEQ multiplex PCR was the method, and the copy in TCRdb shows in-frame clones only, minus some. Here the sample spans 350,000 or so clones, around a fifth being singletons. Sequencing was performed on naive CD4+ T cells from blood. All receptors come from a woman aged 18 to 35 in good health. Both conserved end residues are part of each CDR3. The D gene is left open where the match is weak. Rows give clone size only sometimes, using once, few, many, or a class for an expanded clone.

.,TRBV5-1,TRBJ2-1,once,CASRSPGDEQFF,TGCGCCAGCAGGTCCCCCGGGGATGAGCAGTTCTTC
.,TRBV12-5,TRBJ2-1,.,CASGLSQRQGEQFF,TGTGCTAGTGGTTTGTCCCAACGCCAGGGAGAGCAGTTCTTC
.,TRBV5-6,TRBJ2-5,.,CASSLAGQGKETQYF,TGTGCCAGCAGCTTGGCCGGGCAGGGGAAAGAGACCCAGTACTTC
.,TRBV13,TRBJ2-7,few,CASTPSGLWGSYEQYF,TGTGCCAGCACCCCCTCGGGGTTGTGGGGCTCCTACGAGCAGTACTTC
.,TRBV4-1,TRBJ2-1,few,CASSQGPTNEQFF,TGCGCCAGCAGCCAAGGGCCAACCAATGAGCAGTTCTTC
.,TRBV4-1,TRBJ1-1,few,CASSQAPRGSGEAFF,TGCGCCAGCAGCCAAGCCCCTCGGGGATCCGGTGAAGCTTTCTTT
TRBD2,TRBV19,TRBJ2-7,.,CASSASGSYEQYF,TGTGCCAGTAGTGCTAGCGGGAGCTACGAGCAGTACTTC
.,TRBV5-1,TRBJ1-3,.,CASSTRDNSGNTIYF,TGCGCCAGCAGCACCCGGGACAACTCTGGAAACACCATATATTTT
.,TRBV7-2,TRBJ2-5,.,CASSFDRQETQYF,TGTGCCAGCAGCTTTGACAGGCAAGAGACCCAGTACTTC
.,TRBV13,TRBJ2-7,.,CASSFQRSYEQYF,TGTGCCAGCAGCTTCCAGCGGTCCTACGAGCAGTACTTC
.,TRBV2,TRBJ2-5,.,CASRALGTPPETQYF,TGTGCCAGCAGGGCTCTGGGGACTCCCCCCGAGACCCAGTACTTC
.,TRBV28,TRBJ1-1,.,CASTQGRAYTEAFF,TGTGCCAGCACCCAAGGCAGGGCGTACACTGAAGCTTTCTTT
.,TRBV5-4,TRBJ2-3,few,CASSLGASTDTQYF,TGTGCCAGCAGCTTGGGGGCTAGCACAGATACGCAGTATTTT
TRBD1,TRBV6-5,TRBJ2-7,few,CASSYSRQGANYEQYF,TGTGCCAGCAGTTACTCCCGGCAGGGGGCTAACTACGAGCAGTACTTC
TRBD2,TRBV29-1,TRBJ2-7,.,CSVEEWGLANYEQYF,TGCAGCGTTGAAGAGTGGGGACTAGCGAACTACGAGCAGTACTTC
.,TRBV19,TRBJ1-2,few,CASSSVTTEFNGYTF,TGTGCCAGTAGTTCTGTAACGACAGAATTCAATGGCTACACCTTC
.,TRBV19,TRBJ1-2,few,CASSDNYGYTF,TGTGCCAGTTCAGATAACTATGGCTACACCTTC
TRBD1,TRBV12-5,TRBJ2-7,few,CASGQGQGAYEQYF,TGTGCTAGTGGCCAGGGACAGGGAGCCTACGAGCAGTACTTC
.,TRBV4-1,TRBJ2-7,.,CASSQGGGLSYEQYF,TGCGCCAGCAGCCAAGGGGGAGGTCTCTCCTACGAGCAGTACTTC
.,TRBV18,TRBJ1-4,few,CASSPTTAGWDEKLFF,TGTGCCAGCTCACCTACGACAGCAGGGTGGGATGAAAAACTGTTTTTT
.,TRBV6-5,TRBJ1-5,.,CASRPGVGNQPQHF,TGTGCCAGCAGACCAGGGGTTGGCAATCAGCCCCAGCATTTT
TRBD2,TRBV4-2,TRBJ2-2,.,CASSQDLGGDTGELFF,TGTGCCAGCAGCCAAGACCTCGGGGGGGACACCGGGGAGCTGTTTTTT
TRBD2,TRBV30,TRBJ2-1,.,CAWTGLAGGKKNEQFF,TGTGCCTGGACCGGACTAGCGGGGGGGAAGAAGAATGAGCAGTTCTTC
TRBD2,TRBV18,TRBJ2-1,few,CASSPGTSGRSEQFF,TGTGCCAGCTCCCCGGGGACTAGCGGGAGAAGCGAGCAGTTCTTC
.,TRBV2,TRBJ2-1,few,CASSDEGGAYNEQFF,TGTGCCAGCAGTGATGAGGGCGGAGCCTACAATGAGCAGTTCTTC
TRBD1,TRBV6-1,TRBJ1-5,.,CASRDRGTTAQHF,TGTGCCAGCAGGGACAGGGGGACCACGGCCCAGCATTTT
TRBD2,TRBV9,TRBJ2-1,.,CASSASGRLYNEQFF,TGTGCCAGCAGCGCTAGCGGGAGACTCTACAATGAGCAGTTCTTC
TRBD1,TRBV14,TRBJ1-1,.,CASSRGQMNTEAFF,TGTGCCAGCAGCCGGGGACAGATGAACACTGAAGCTTTCTTT
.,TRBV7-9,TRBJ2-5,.,CASSFGGQETQYF,TGTGCCAGCAGCTTTGGAGGCCAAGAGACCCAGTACTTC
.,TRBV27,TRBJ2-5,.,CASRPTRQAQETQYF,TGTGCCAGCAGACCCACAAGACAGGCCCAAGAGACCCAGTACTTC
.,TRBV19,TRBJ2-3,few,CASSIDRQATDTQYF,TGTGCCAGTAGTATAGATCGACAGGCCACAGATACGCAGTATTTT
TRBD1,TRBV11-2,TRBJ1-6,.,CASSRTGQGGNSPLHF,TGTGCCAGCAGCCGTACTGGACAGGGGGGGAATTCACCCCTCCACTTT
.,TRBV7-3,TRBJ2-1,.,CASSLTGLQEQFF,TGTGCCAGCAGCTTAACGGGACTCCAAGAGCAGTTCTTC
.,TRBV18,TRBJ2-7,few,CASSLGSANYEQYF,TGTGCCAGCTCCCTTGGGAGCGCAAACTACGAGCAGTACTTC
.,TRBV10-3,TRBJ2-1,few,CAISDSSGEQFF,TGTGCCATCAGTGACTCGAGCGGTGAGCAGTTCTTC
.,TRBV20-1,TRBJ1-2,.,CSAACYGYTF,TGCAGTGCAGCGTGCTATGGCTACACCTTC
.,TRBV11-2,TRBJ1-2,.,CASSLQGWSYGYTF,TGTGCCAGCAGCTTACAAGGATGGAGCTATGGCTACACCTTC
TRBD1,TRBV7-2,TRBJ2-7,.,CASSLEGTVSYEQYF,TGTGCCAGCAGCTTAGAAGGGACAGTATCCTACGAGCAGTACTTC
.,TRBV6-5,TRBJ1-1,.,CASSPRRAEAFF,TGTGCCAGCAGCCCGAGGAGGGCTGAAGCTTTCTTT
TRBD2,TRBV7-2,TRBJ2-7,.,CASSFGGGYEQYF,TGTGCCAGCAGCTTCGGCGGGGGATACGAGCAGTACTTC
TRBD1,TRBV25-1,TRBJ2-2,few,CASSGRVGTGNTGELFF,TGTGCCAGCAGTGGGAGGGTTGGGACAGGAAACACCGGGGAGCTGTTTTTT
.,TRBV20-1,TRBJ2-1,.,CSARAYNEQFF,TGCAGTGCTAGGGCTTACAATGAGCAGTTCTTC
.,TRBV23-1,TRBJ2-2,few,CAIGHKGDRPGTGELFF,TGCGCCATAGGGCACAAGGGAGACCGTCCGGGCACCGGGGAGCTGTTTTTT
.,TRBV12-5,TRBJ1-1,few,CASGLLGPYTEAFF,TGTGCTAGTGGCCTCCTGGGGCCGTACACTGAAGCTTTCTTT
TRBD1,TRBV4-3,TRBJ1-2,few,CASSHSTGVPYGYTF,TGCGCCAGCAGCCATTCTACAGGGGTTCCCTATGGCTACACCTTC
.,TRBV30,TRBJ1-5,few,CAWSGGQGGNQPQHF,TGTGCCTGGAGTGGGGGTCAGGGCGGCAATCAGCCCCAGCATTTT
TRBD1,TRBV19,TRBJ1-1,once,CACQIDRDTEAFF,TGTGCCTGCCAGATCGACAGGGACACTGAAGCTTTCTTT
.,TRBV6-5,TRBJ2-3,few,CASMLRGRPDTQYF,TGTGCCAGCATGCTCAGGGGTAGGCCAGATACGCAGTATTTT
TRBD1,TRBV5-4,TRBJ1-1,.,CASSLDRGEAFF,TGTGCCAGCAGCCTAGACAGGGGTGAAGCTTTCTTT
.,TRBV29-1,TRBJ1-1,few,CSVEGQPNTEAFF,TGCAGCGTTGAAGGACAGCCAAACACTGAAGCTTTCTTT
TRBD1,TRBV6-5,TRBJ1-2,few,CASSRGQGYGYTF,TGTGCCAGCAGTCGGGGACAGGGCTATGGCTACACCTTC
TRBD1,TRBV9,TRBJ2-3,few,CASSATGDPTDTQYF,TGTGCCAGCAGCGCAACAGGGGACCCCACAGATACGCAGTATTTT
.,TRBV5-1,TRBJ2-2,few,CASTTGDTGELFF,TGCGCCAGCACGACAGGAGACACCGGGGAGCTGTTTTTT